The 26 T cell receptor beta chains presented below share a single source sample, sequenced in a study of T cells after yellow fever vaccination. TCRdb passed the 5' RACE reads through MiXCR, listing each CDR3 protein once. The sample has around 360,000 distinct CDR3 sequences; under 14% are singletons. The sequencing used PBMCs, collected on the day of the first yellow fever vaccination. Receptors were obtained from a man aged 18 to 35 who received the YFV17D yellow fever vaccine.

This clonotype was observed a few times. The chain has TRBV7-9 and TRBJ1-2; D unclear. V was trimmed by 5 bases and J by 1 base, leaving 11 bases between them. The CDR3 is made up of 14 amino acids. CDR1 and CDR2 from the germline V gene are SEHNR and FQNEAQ (reference sequence). Here the CDR3 DNA reads TGTGCCAGCAGCGCCCAGTTAATTAACTATGGCTACACCTTC. This translates into CASSAQLINYGYTF. Combining the CDR3 with reference TRBV7-9 and TRBJ1-2 gives the whole variable domain DTGVSQNPRHKITKRGQNVTFRCDPISEHNRLYWYRQTLGQGPEFLTYFQNEAQLEKSRLLSDRFSAERPKGSFSTLEIQRTEQGDSAMYLCASSAQLINYGYTFGSGTRLTVV.

This clonotype was seen more than once but under ten times. The chain is built from TRBV29-1 and TRBJ2-6; D unclear. The germline V gene encodes CDR1 SQVTM and CDR2 ANQGSEA. CDR3 size: 13 residues. V dropped 4 bases and J dropped 0 bases, with 4 bases sitting between them. The CDR3 loop reads CSVGSSGANVLTF. The CDR3 coding sequence is TGCAGCGTTGGTAGCTCTGGGGCCAACGTCCTGACTTTC.

J is TRBJ1-1 and V is TRBV20-1, with D unclear. Trimming took off 3 bases at V and 1 base at J, with 15 bases between the two ends. The CDR3 consists of 15 residues. Looked up from germline, CDR1 is DFQATT and CDR2 is SNEGSKA (reference sequence). The CDR3 DNA reads TGCAGTGCTAGCTCGGGAAGTATAAGGAACACTGAAGCTTTCTTT. This codes for CSASSGSIRNTEAFF.

The rearrangement uses TRBV15 and TRBJ2-5; 8 bases are shared with TRBD1. Germline values: CDR1 LNHNV, CDR2 YYDKDF (reference sequence). The CDR3 is made up of 17 amino acids. The ends lost 0 bases at V and 5 bases at J; junction bases unmatched: 11. CDR3 in DNA: TGTGCCACCAGCAGAGATATAGCGGACAGGGTTTCCGAGACCCAGTACTTC. This translates into CATSRDIADRVSETQYF.

The CDR3 region has the DNA TGTGCCACCGACAGGGCAGGACCCGGGGCCAACGTCCTGACTTTC. It yields the protein CATDRAGPGANVLTF. V usage is TRBV6-1 and J usage is TRBJ2-6, with 7 bases lining up with TRBD1. In germline, CDR1 is MNHNS, CDR2 SASEGT. The junction had 10 bases not matched to a gene; V was cut back by 10 bases and J by 4 bases. The CDR3 length is 15 residues.

This rearrangement joins TRBV20-1 to TRBJ1-6, with no clear D. V lost 5 bases and J lost 6, with 17 bases in between. Per germline, CDR1 DFQATT and CDR2 SNEGSKA (reference sequence). The length of the CDR3 is 15 residues. CDR3 sequence reads: CSAPRGMGINSPLHF. CDR3 in DNA: TGCAGTGCTCCAAGAGGGATGGGTATTAATTCACCCCTCCACTTT.

This clonotype was seen a few times. The junction differs from germline at one of its ends, possibly a read error. The genes are TRBV12-3 or TRBV12-4 and TRBJ1-4; D is ambiguous. CDR3 length: 12 amino acids. The CDR3 is CASSFANEKLFF. CDR3 nucleotides: TGTGCCAGCAGTTTTGCTAACGAAAAACTGTTTTTT.

This CDR3 is CASSFDRANEQYF. The CDR3 region has the DNA TGTGCCAGCAGTTTCGACAGGGCCAACGAGCAGTACTTC. The chain joins TRBV6-2 or TRBV6-3 to TRBJ2-7; the match to TRBD1 covers 7 bases. Germline values: CDR1 MNHEY, CDR2 SVGEGT. The CDR3 runs 13 residues. Trimming took 4 bases from V and 5 from J; bases not matched to a gene: 5.

This clonotype was seen at least ten times. The chain recombines TRBV6-5 with TRBJ1-5, with D possibly matching TRBD1 (5 bases). CDR3 size: 14 residues. Germline V gene lookup returns CDR1 MNHEY and CDR2 SVGAGI. The V end was cut by 6 bases, the J end by 6 bases, with 15 bases between. The CDR3, as DNA: TGTGCCAGCAGACCATCGATTGGGGGTCAGCCCCAGCATTTT. Residues: CASRPSIGGQPQHF.

V is TRBV12-3 or TRBV12-4 and J is TRBJ2-1; 7 bases agree with TRBD1. V gave up 0 bases and J gave up 15 bases; unmatched junction bases: 8. This CDR3 has 13 residues. The CDR3 region has the DNA TGTGCCAGCAGTTTAGCAACAGGGGATGATAGGTTCTTC. Translation gives CASSLATGDDRFF.

This clonotype has more than one count but fewer than ten. The chain uses TRBV9 and TRBJ1-5; 8 positions match TRBD1. The CDR3 covers 14 residues. The germline V gene encodes CDR1 SGDLS and CDR2 YYNGEE. The junction had 6 bases not matched to a gene; V was cut back by 3 bases and J by 7 bases. The CDR3 coding sequence is TGTGCCAGCAGCGCTTCAGGGGGCTACCAGCCCCAGCATTTT. It specifies CASSASGGYQPQHF.

The V and J genes are TRBV12-5 and TRBJ1-5; D gene unclear. The CDR3 consists of 10 residues. Germline loops: CDR1 LGHNT, CDR2 FRNRAP. V was pared by 4 bases and J by 5 bases, with 0 bases between. The CDR3 DNA reads as TGTGCTAGTGGTTATCAGCCCCAGCATTTT. It encodes CASGYQPQHF.

This clonotype was seen repeatedly, ten times or more. V and J are TRBV7-2 and TRBJ2-1, with TRBD2 matching over 10 bases. This CDR3 comprises 16 residues. V lost 4 bases and J lost 5; bases outside the gene matches: 8. Germline V lookup: CDR1 SGHTA, CDR2 FQGNSA. The CDR3 is CASSSRFSGGNNEQFF. The CDR3 nucleotides read TGTGCCAGCAGCTCCAGATTTAGCGGGGGGAACAATGAGCAGTTCTTC.

The chain couples TRBV12-3 or TRBV12-4 to TRBJ2-5; possible D gene TRBD2, 6 bases. The V end lost 5 bases, the J end lost 4 bases, and 20 bases lay between the germline ends. The CDR3 consists of 16 residues. CDR3 bases: TGTGCCAGCAGTACGTTGGGGAGGCGGGGAGCAGAGACCCAGTACTTC. This sequence encodes CASSTLGRRGAETQYF.

This rearrangement joins TRBV7-2 to TRBJ1-4; possible D gene TRBD1, 6 bases. The germline gives CDR1 SGHTA, CDR2 FQGNSA. With 5 bases removed from V and 10 bases from J, the gap between germline ends came to 14 bases. This CDR3 contains 13 residues. As DNA, the CDR3 is TGTGCCAGCAGCGCCAGACAGGAAGGAAAACTGTTTTTT. This gives the protein CASSARQEGKLFF.

V and J are TRBV2 and TRBJ2-2; the match to TRBD1 covers 12 bases. CDR1 and CDR2 from the germline V gene are SNHLY and FYNNEI. The CDR3 has 14 amino acids. J gave up 5 bases and V 8 bases, and 3 bases lay outside the gene matches. CDR3 amino acids: CASGGQGATGELFF. The DNA for the CDR3 is TGTGCCAGCGGGGGACAGGGGGCGACCGGGGAGCTGTTTTTT.

This clonotype was seen a handful of times. The gene calls are TRBV5-1 and TRBJ1-1, with no clear D. This CDR3 has 12 amino acids. CDR1 is SGHRS, CDR2 YFSETQ, per germline. Trimming left V 0 bases short and J 10 bases short, with 10 bases between. The CDR3 DNA reads TGCGCCAGCAGCTTGGGCGGGATTGGAGCTTTCTTT. Amino acid sequence: CASSLGGIGAFF.

J is TRBJ2-7 and V is TRBV6-2 or TRBV6-3, with a weak D call TRBD2 (5 bases). V was clipped by 7 bases and J by 4 bases, with 17 bases between them. The CDR3 is 14 residues long. Germline CDR1 MNHEY, CDR2 SVGEGT. CDR3 region: CASTRDTGGYEQYV. The CDR3, as DNA: TGTGCCAGCACCCGTGATACCGGAGGATACGAGCAGTACGTC.

The table lists this clonotype with a few counts. The chain is built from TRBV5-1 and TRBJ2-2, with D tentatively TRBD1 or TRBD2 (5 bases each). Trimming left V 4 bases short and J 8 bases short, with 24 bases between. This CDR3 region has 17 residues. Germline CDR1 reads SGHRS; CDR2 reads YFSETQ. The CDR3 sequence is CASSLLNPGRSSGELFF. CDR3 DNA sequence: TGCGCCAGCAGCCTTCTTAACCCGGGACGTTCCTCGGGGGAGCTGTTTTTT.

This clonotype was picked up a small number of times. The chain links TRBV10-3 to TRBJ2-1, with 8 bases fitting TRBD2. Trimming removed 5 bases from V and 5 bases from J; junction bases left unmatched: 8. There are 15 residues in the CDR3. CDR1 and CDR2 from the germline V gene are ENHRY and SYGVKD. The DNA for the CDR3 is TGTGCCATCAGTAGGGAAGCGGGGGCCAACAATGAGCAGTTCTTC. Its protein product is CAISREAGANNEQFF.

This chain joins TRBV7-3 and TRBJ1-3; 11 positions match TRBD1. CDR1 is SGHTA and CDR2 is FQGTGA in the germline V gene. With 5 bases clipped from V and 1 base from J, the junction kept 4 bases outside the gene matches. The CDR3 has 16 amino acids. This CDR3 is CASSPGQGDSGNTIYF. Here the CDR3 DNA reads TGTGCCAGCAGCCCGGGACAGGGGGATTCTGGAAACACCATATATTTT.

This clonotype was recorded a few times. The chain couples TRBV5-4 to TRBJ2-5; D gene unclear. The CDR3 spans 14 residues. Trimming left V 3 bases short and J 4 bases short, with 13 bases between. Per the germline V gene, CDR1 is SGHNT and CDR2 is YYREEE (reference sequence). In nucleotides, the CDR3 is TGTGCCAGCAGCTGGGATCCCTCCCTAGAGACCCAGTACTTC. It yields the protein CASSWDPSLETQYF.

Here the CDR3 reads CASSFFGGRDGYTF. The CDR3 region has the DNA TGTGCCAGCAGTTTTTTCGGGGGCAGGGATGGCTACACCTTC. V and J are TRBV28 and TRBJ1-2; a possible D gene is TRBD1 (6 bases). V dropped 3 bases and J dropped 6 bases, with 14 bases sitting between them. The CDR3 is made up of 14 amino acids. Germline V gene sequence: CDR1 MDHEN, CDR2 SYDVKM.

The V call is TRBV12-3 or TRBV12-4, the J call TRBJ1-3; 12 positions match TRBD1. Losses at the gene ends were 4 bases for V and 7 bases for J; bases not matched to a gene: 5. There are 15 residues in the CDR3. The CDR3 region is CASSSRDRGRNTIYF. DNA for the CDR3: TGTGCCAGCAGTTCAAGGGACAGGGGGCGGAACACCATATATTTT.

This clonotype appeared a few times. The J gene is TRBJ2-1, the V gene TRBV28, with D tentatively TRBD1 (8 bases). Germline assignment: CDR1 MDHEN and CDR2 SYDVKM. CDR3 length: 15 amino acids. The V gene lost 5 bases and the J gene lost 6 bases, with 17 bases spanning the gap. The DNA of the CDR3 is TGTGCCAGCAGTACAAACAGGGGGGGTAGCAATGAGCAGTTCTTC. Translating gives CASSTNRGGSNEQFF.

The count of this clonotype is one. This chain joins TRBV7-2 and TRBJ1-4; D possibly corresponds to TRBD1 (6 bases). CDR1 SGHTA and CDR2 FQGNSA come from the germline V gene. This CDR3 comprises 16 residues. The V end lost 4 bases, the J end lost 4 bases, and 16 bases lay between the germline ends. The CDR3 loop reads CASSSRRGAYNEKLFF. The CDR3 DNA reads as TGTGCCAGCAGCTCGAGAAGGGGGGCTTATAATGAAAAACTGTTTTTT.